The 18 T cell receptor beta chains in this list originate from one sample, sequenced in a study of blood T cells in healthy people across ages. A sample-barcoded 5' primer and a J-beta primer mix were used in a second PCR of about 6 to 11 cycles. TCRdb reprocessed the 5' RACE reads via MiXCR and lists one record per CDR3 protein. The table shows about 730,000 distinct CDR3 sequences, with about 42% occurring only once. Sample: blood. All receptors come from a woman aged 60 to 75 in good health.

The V gene is TRBV3-1, the J gene TRBJ1-4, with a tentative D call TRBD1 (6 bases). Germline V CDR1 and CDR2: LGHDT, YNNKEL (reference sequence). The CDR3 runs 14 residues. V was shortened by 4 bases and J by 7 bases, with 13 bases between the two germline ends. CDR3 sequence reads: CASSLGTTGEKLFF. CDR3 sequence (DNA): TGTGCCAGCAGCCTTGGGACAACGGGTGAAAAACTGTTTTTT.

The chain uses TRBV9 and TRBJ2-3; D perhaps matches TRBD1 (6 bases). Germline V gives CDR1 SGDLS, CDR2 YYNGEE. The CDR3 runs 13 residues. The V and J ends lost 4 bases and 4 bases respectively, with 10 bases between them. The CDR3 DNA reads as TGTGCCAGCAGCACCCGACAGGCAGATACGCAGTATTTT. Its translation: CASSTRQADTQYF.

This chain uses TRBV12-3 or TRBV12-4 with TRBJ2-1, with unresolved D. Trimming took 5 bases from V and 6 from J, leaving 11 bases between them. The CDR3 is 13 amino acids. CDR3 nucleotide sequence: TGTGCCAGCAGTATAGGGAACGCCAATGAGCAGTTCTTC. Translating it yields CASSIGNANEQFF.

This clonotype was picked up a small number of times. The CDR3 DNA reads TGCGCCAGCAGCCCAGGGACCGAGCAGTACTTC. Its protein is CASSPGTEQYF. The chain joins TRBV5-1 to TRBJ2-7; tentatively, D is TRBD1 or TRBD2 (5 bases each). V lost 4 bases, J lost 6 bases, and 8 bases lay in between. This CDR3 is built from 11 residues. CDR1 and CDR2 (germline): SGHRS, YFSETQ. The whole variable domain, filled in from reference TRBV5-1 and TRBJ2-7, reads KAGVTQTPRYLIKTRGQQVTLSCSPISGHRSVSWYQQTPGQGLQFLFEYFSETQRNKGNFPGRFSGRQFSNSRSEMNVSTLELGDSALYLCASSPGTEQYFGPGTRLTVT.

This clonotype was recorded many times. The genes are TRBV28 and TRBJ2-6; no definite D call. The CDR3 loop spans 16 amino acids. Germline values: CDR1 MDHEN, CDR2 SYDVKM. V was clipped by 7 bases and J by 3 bases, with 16 bases between them. The CDR3 here is CASNRAALVGANVLTF. The DNA of the CDR3 is TGTGCCAGCAATCGAGCCGCATTAGTTGGGGCCAACGTCCTGACTTTC.

The rearrangement joins TRBV10-3 to TRBJ1-1; D not certain. CDR3 length equals 11 residues. V was shortened by 7 bases and J by 1 base, with 4 bases between the two germline ends. CDR1 and CDR2 from the germline V gene are ENHRY and SYGVKD. The CDR3 DNA is TGTGCCATCAAGGAGAACACTGAAGCTTTCTTT. This gives the protein CAIKENTEAFF.

The J gene is TRBJ2-5, the V gene TRBV7-3; a weak D match, TRBD2 (5 bases). Germline V gives CDR1 SGHTA, CDR2 FQGTGA. The CDR3 has 17 amino acids. V shed 1 base and J shed 3 bases, with 18 bases lying between them. CDR3 in amino acids: CASSLREWEKGKETQYF. DNA of the CDR3: TGTGCCAGCAGCTTAAGGGAGTGGGAGAAGGGTAAAGAGACCCAGTACTTC.

This clonotype was recorded once. This sequence joins TRBV27 and TRBJ2-1; D is uncertain. Gene TRBJ2-7 matches the end of the DNA better, so the J call may be wrong. The CDR3 covers 13 residues. The germline gives CDR1 MNHEY, CDR2 SMNVEV (reference sequence). The CDR3 bases are TGTGCCAGCAGCCGGACCCAAAAGGGAGAGCAGTACTTC. This gives the protein CASSRTQKGEQYF.

This clonotype was found a few times. V usage is TRBV6-5 and J usage is TRBJ2-2, with D tentatively TRBD2 (5 bases). There are 13 residues in the CDR3. Germline-derived CDR1 and CDR2 are MNHEY and SVGAGI. Trimming took off 6 bases at V and 7 bases at J, with 12 bases between the two ends. The CDR3 loop reads CASRKRADGELFF. The CDR3 DNA is TGTGCCAGCAGGAAAAGAGCGGACGGGGAGCTGTTTTTT.

In this sample, this clonotype turned up a few times. The chain has TRBV6-5 and TRBJ2-5; 10 nucleotides line up with TRBD1. The tail of the sequence fits TRBJ2-7 better, so the J call may be wrong. Germline loops: CDR1 MNHEY, CDR2 SVGAGI. The CDR3 extends over 16 amino acids. This chain's CDR3 is CASSYSGTGVGYEQYF. The CDR3 DNA reads as TGTGCCAGCAGTTACTCGGGGACAGGGGTCGGCTACGAGCAGTACTTC.

The chain joins TRBV2 to TRBJ2-7, with D possibly being TRBD2 (6 bases). This CDR3 has 18 amino acids. Germline V lookup: CDR1 SNHLY, CDR2 FYNNEI. Between the trimmed V and J ends, which lost 2 bases and 1 base, there was a span of 21 bases. The CDR3 reads CASSETVAAPWRSYEQYF. The CDR3 DNA follows: TGTGCCAGCAGTGAAACCGTAGCGGCCCCTTGGAGGTCCTACGAGCAGTACTTC.

This clonotype was picked up a small number of times. J is TRBJ2-1 and V is TRBV20-1, with 7 bases lining up with TRBD2. Germline V gene sequence: CDR1 DFQATT, CDR2 SNEGSKA (reference sequence). After removal of 4 bases from V and 4 bases from J, the junction contained 4 bases not matched to a gene. This CDR3 contains 13 residues. In DNA form, the CDR3 reads TGCAGTGCTACCGGGAGGCTTTACAATGAGCAGTTCTTC. Translating gives CSATGRLYNEQFF.

In its sample, this clonotype was seen a few times. The chain is built from TRBV20-1 and TRBJ1-1, with a weak D call TRBD1 (6 bases). The V gene lost 1 base and the J gene lost 11 bases, with 14 bases spanning the gap. CDR1 and CDR2 from the germline V gene are DFQATT and SNEGSKA (reference sequence). The CDR3 consists of 12 residues. The DNA for the CDR3 is TGCAGTGCTAGAGGCGGGACACACACCGCTTTCTTT. Amino acid sequence: CSARGGTHTAFF.

This clonotype was observed a few times. CDR3 nucleotides: TGTGCCAGCATCTCGGGACAGGGGCACCAAGAGACCCAGTACTTC. This codes for CASISGQGHQETQYF. V gene TRBV12-3 or TRBV12-4 combines with J gene TRBJ2-5; TRBD1 agrees at 10 bases. V shed 7 bases and J 0 bases; nucleotides not matched to a gene: 5. This CDR3 is 15 amino acids long.

At least ten counts were recorded for this clonotype. This chain links TRBV12-3 or TRBV12-4 with TRBJ2-7; perhaps D is TRBD1 or TRBD2 (5 bases each). CDR3 length equals 12 residues. V shed 6 bases and J shed 6 bases, with 12 bases lying between them. As DNA, the CDR3 is TGTGCCAGCAGGGGGACCGCCAGCGAGCAGTACTTC. It is translated as CASRGTASEQYF.

The chain combines TRBV2 with TRBJ2-3, with unresolved D. The CDR3 contains 14 residues. The germline gives CDR1 SNHLY, CDR2 FYNNEI. Trimming removed 7 bases at V and 0 bases at J, with 11 bases between. The CDR3 nucleotides are TGTGCCAGCAAGGACGGCACCAGCACAGATACGCAGTATTTT. This gives the protein CASKDGTSTDTQYF.

This clonotype was counted only a few times. The chain carries TRBV7-2 and TRBJ2-5; D is tentatively TRBD1 or TRBD2 (6 bases each). The V and J ends lost 4 bases and 4 bases respectively, with 16 bases between them. Germline V gene lookup returns CDR1 SGHTA and CDR2 FQGNSA. The CDR3 extends over 15 amino acids. The CDR3 protein is CASSYRRGVGETQYF. The CDR3 bases are TGTGCCAGCAGCTATAGGAGGGGGGTGGGAGAGACCCAGTACTTC.

In the case of this clonotype: Sequence at one end of the junction differs from germline and may be a read error. DNA for the CDR3: TGTGCCAACTCACCACCTTTTCTAGCGGGGATAGATACGCAGTATTTT. Protein product: CANSPPFLAGIDTQYF. The chain links TRBV18 to TRBJ2-3; 9 positions match TRBD2. This CDR3 contains 16 residues. Germline CDR1 is KGHSH and CDR2 is LQKENI.